This T cell receptor beta chain was sequenced for a study of OX40 agonist ivuxolimab in advanced cancers. Study background: At doses from 0.01 to 10 mg/kg, patients were given intravenous ivuxolimab every 2 weeks. Participants, approximately 83% male, averaged roughly 55 years of age, ranging from 23 to 79. General study results and limits: Compared with CD4+, CD8+ T cells on average had more expanded clones.

This CDR3 has 15 residues. Germline V lookup: CDR1 SGHAT, CDR2 FQNNGV. V dropped 8 bases and J dropped 5; count of bases not matched to a gene: 6. The assay was immunoSEQ multiplex PCR, and TCRdb's table has in-frame clones only and misses some. The sample records tens of thousands of clones, about 87% being singletons. Systemic immunosuppression or autoimmune disease history was grounds to exclude patients. As to this clone: What it binds is not known.

This chain links TRBV11-2 with TRBJ2-2; 12 bases align to TRBD2. The specimen was CD4+ or CD8+ T cells sorted from blood, collected in a trial of the OX40 agonist ivuxolimab. The sequence was collected from an adult with an advanced solid tumor such as melanoma, head and neck, liver or kidney cancer. CDR3 bases: TGTGCCAGCTACCTTGGACTAGCGGGGACCGGGGAGCTGTTTTTT. Translation gives CASYLGLAGTGELFF.